What follows describes a single T cell receptor (beta chain). PCR primers comprised 60 Vbeta and 13 Jbeta primers. Generated by immunoSEQ multiplex PCR, the TCRdb table keeps only in-frame clones and is missing some. The table shows more than 70,000 clones, with 65% to 75% occurring only once. These data are taken from a study of cytomegalovirus exposure and HLA in healthy donors. Germline CDR1 is SGDLS and CDR2 is YYNGEE. V shed 3 bases, J shed 5 bases, and the junction held 5 bases outside the gene matches. CDR3 size: 15 residues. The clonotype originates from a middle-aged man in good health and CMV-seropositive. The sequenced material came from PBMCs. This rearrangement joins TRBV9 to TRBJ2-1, with 10 bases fitting TRBD2. This CDR3 is CASSAPSGGDNEQFF. In DNA, the CDR3 is TGTGCCAGCAGCGCCCCTAGCGGGGGAGACAATGAGCAGTTCTTC.